The clone carrying this TCR beta chain was counted between two and nine times. In TCRdb, the RT-PCR reads were re-called with MiXCR into one record per CDR3 protein. In the table there are about 960,000 distinct CDR3 sequences, roughly 18% of which are singletons. This specimen comes from a study of patients and donors after allogeneic stem cell transplantation. V lost 4 bases and J lost 2; bases outside the gene matches: 21. Germline values: CDR1 SGHTA, CDR2 FQGTGA. CDR3 length: 20 amino acids. The clonotype comes from a human donor who was either an allogeneic HSCT recipient or a stem cell or donor lymphocyte infusion donor (not recorded which). It is not recorded whose cells these are; they may come from a transplant donor. The chain couples TRBV7-3 to TRBJ2-3, with 7 bases identical to TRBD1. Sequencing was done on a sample of blood, either unsorted or a sorted T cell fraction (not recorded which). The CDR3 nucleotides are TGTGCCAGCAGCTCTTCACTCCGGGACAGTCGACTCCGCTACACAGATACGCAGTATTTT. This translates into CASSSSLRDSRLRYTDTQYF.